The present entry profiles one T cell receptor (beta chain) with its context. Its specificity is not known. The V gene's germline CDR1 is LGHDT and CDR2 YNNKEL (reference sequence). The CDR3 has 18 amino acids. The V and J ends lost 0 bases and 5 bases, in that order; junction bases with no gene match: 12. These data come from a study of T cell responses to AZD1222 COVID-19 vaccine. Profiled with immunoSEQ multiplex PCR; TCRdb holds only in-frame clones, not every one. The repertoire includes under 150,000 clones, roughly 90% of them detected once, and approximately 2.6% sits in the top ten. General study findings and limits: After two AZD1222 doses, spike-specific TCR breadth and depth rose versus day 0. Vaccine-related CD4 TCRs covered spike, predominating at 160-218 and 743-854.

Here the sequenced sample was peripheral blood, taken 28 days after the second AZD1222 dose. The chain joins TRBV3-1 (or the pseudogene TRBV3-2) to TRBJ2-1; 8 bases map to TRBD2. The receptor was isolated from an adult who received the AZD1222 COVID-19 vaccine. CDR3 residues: CASSQEDLLAGHDNEQFF. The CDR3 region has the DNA TGTGCCAGCAGCCAAGAAGACCTATTAGCGGGGCATGACAATGAGCAGTTCTTC.